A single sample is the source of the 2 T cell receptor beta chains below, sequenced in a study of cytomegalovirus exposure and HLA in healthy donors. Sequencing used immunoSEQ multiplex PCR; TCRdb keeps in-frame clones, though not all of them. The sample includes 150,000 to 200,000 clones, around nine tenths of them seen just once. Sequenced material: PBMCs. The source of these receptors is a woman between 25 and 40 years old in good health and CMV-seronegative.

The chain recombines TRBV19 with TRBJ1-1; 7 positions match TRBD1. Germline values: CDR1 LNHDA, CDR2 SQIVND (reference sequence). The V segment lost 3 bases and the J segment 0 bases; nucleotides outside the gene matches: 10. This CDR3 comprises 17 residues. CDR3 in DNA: TGTGCCAGTAGTATTGTTTCCCTACAGGGGATGAACACTGAAGCTTTCTTT. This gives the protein CASSIVSLQGMNTEAFF.

As DNA, the CDR3 is TGTGCCAGTAGTGTGGACAGGTATCCCAATCAGCCCCAGCATTTT. Its translation is CASSVDRYPNQPQHF. The chain is built from TRBV19 and TRBJ1-5; 7 positions match TRBD1. CDR3 size: 15 residues. Germline loops: CDR1 LNHDA, CDR2 SQIVND (reference sequence). J lost 3 bases, V lost 5 bases, and 7 bases had no gene match.